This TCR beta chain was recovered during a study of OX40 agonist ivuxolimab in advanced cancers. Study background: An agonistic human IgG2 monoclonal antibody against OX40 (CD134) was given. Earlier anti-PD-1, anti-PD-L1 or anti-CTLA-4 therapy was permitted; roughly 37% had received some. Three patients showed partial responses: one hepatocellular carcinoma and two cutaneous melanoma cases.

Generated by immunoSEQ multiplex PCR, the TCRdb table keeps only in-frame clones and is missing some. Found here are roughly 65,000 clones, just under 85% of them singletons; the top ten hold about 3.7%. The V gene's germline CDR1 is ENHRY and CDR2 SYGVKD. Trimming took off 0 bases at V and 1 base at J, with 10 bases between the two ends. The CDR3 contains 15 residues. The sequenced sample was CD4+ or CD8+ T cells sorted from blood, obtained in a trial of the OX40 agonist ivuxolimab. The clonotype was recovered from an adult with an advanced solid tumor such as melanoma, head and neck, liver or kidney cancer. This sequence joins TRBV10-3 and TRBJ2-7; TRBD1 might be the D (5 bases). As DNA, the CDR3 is TGTGCCATCAGTGAGTCGACAGAGGTATCCTACGAGCAGTACTTC. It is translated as CAISESTEVSYEQYF.